The present entry profiles one T cell receptor (beta chain) with its context. Which antigen it targets is not known. One base away there is no much larger clone; base qualities are not given. The sample originates from a study of T-cell reconstitution after alpha-beta-depleted transplantation in children (dated by TCRdb to the mid-2010s). With regard to the full study: Using TCR repertoire profiling, the study followed T-cell immune reconstitution in a quantitative way in children after TCRalphabeta/CD19-depleted allogeneic hematopoietic cell transplantation.

There are 14 amino acids in the CDR3, from cysteine to phenylalanine inclusive. Left in the record is the CDR3 DNA by itself, 42 bases read in frame from the first base. V gives up 6 bases and J gives up 0 bases, and the segment between their germline ends measures 11 bases. The germline V gene (reference sequence) gives CDR1 as DFQATT and CDR2 as SNEGSKA. Libraries were prepared through PCR. The sequencer listed for this sample is Illumina HiSeq 2500. TCR libraries were prepared with molecular barcoding, using unique molecular identifiers to normalize TCRbeta repertoire quantification. TCRdb redid the processing of the public reads, applying fastp at Q25 and MiXCR, and retained in-frame beta chains. Entries are consolidated by CDR3 protein sequence, retaining the most common genes and DNA. The sample records approximately 420,000 distinct CDR3 sequences, about 11% of which are singletons. Nearly 5.5% of the sample is held by the ten biggest clonotypes.

The source was PBMCs from the stem cell graft donor, collected from the stem cell graft. This sequence was found in a human donor who donated a stem cell graft to a child with acute myeloid leukemia. The sequence links TRBV20-1 to TRBJ1-4, with the identity of the D gene unclear. The sequence in DNA is TGCAGTGCATTTCAGAGTGCAACTAATGAAAAACTGTTTTTT. This encodes CSAFQSATNEKLFF.